The TCR beta chain described here comes from a study of T cells in Graves' hyperthyroidism and ophthalmopathy. To note about this clonotype: Compared with germline, one end of the junction differs, possibly owing to a read error.

Germline values: CDR1 SGHRS, CDR2 YFSETQ. The CDR3 runs to 13 residues. The TCR beta CDR3 regions underwent amplification using RNA transcripts as the source. The TCR CDR3 first-round RT-PCR relied on the HTBI primer set. TCRdb re-analysed the multiplex PCR reads in MiXCR, keeping a single row per CDR3 protein. The sample carries 96,000 or so distinct CDR3 sequences, around 50% recorded once. Sequencing was done on a sample of blood. The TCR sequence derives from a woman between 35 and 50 years old with Graves' hyperthyroidism. The chain has TRBV5-1 and TRBJ2-7; D is possibly TRBD1 (5 bases). CDR3 DNA sequence: TGTGCCAGCAGCTTGTCTGGGGCCGGCGAGCAGTACTTC. This gives the protein CASSLSGAGEQYF.